This TCR beta chain derives from a study of cytomegalovirus exposure and HLA in healthy donors. Study-level points and caveats: In a later analysis, V- and J-gene trimming of beta chains associated with a DCLRE1C missense variant, replicated independently.

PCR primers comprised 60 Vbeta and 13 Jbeta primers. Sequencing used immunoSEQ multiplex PCR; TCRdb keeps in-frame clones, though not all of them. Here the sample table reports 150,000 to 200,000 clones. This CDR3 has 15 residues. The ends lost 1 base at V and 2 bases at J; junction bases unmatched: 2. CDR1 SGHTA and CDR2 FQGNSA come from the germline V gene. As to this clone: Its target is not known.

V usage is TRBV7-2 and J usage is TRBJ2-1, with 7 bases identical to TRBD2. The specimen sequenced was PBMCs. This receptor was identified in a man in his thirties or forties in good health and CMV-seronegative. The DNA of the CDR3 is TGTGCCAGCAGCTTAGGGGGAGGGGCCTACAATGAGCAGTTCTTC. The encoded protein is CASSLGGGAYNEQFF.